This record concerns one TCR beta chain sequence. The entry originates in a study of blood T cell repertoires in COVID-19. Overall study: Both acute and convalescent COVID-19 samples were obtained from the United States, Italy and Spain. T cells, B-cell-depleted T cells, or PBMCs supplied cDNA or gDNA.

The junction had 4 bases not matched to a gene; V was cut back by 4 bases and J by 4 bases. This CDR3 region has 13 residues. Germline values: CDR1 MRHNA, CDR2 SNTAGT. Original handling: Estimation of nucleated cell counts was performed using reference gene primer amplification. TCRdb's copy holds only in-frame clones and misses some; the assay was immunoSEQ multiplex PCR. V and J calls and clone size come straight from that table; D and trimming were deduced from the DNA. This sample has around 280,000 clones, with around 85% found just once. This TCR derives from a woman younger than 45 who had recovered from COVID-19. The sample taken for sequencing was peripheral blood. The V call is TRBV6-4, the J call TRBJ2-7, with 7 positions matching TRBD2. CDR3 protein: CASSVSGGYEQYF. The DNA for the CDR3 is TGTGCCAGCAGTGTTTCGGGGGGTTACGAGCAGTACTTC.